The source of this TCR beta chain is a study of CD8 T cells in Susac syndrome (dated by TCRdb to between 2019 and 2020). For the wider study: Whether CD8+ T cell activation and differentiation in Susac syndrome was antigen driven was tested using repertoire sequencing. Clonality of the CD8+ T cell repertoire was compared between over ten healthy donors, 14 Susac syndrome patients and roughly 15 multiple sclerosis patients. The paper as a whole reports these results and caveats: The number of individuals in the TCR sequencing and HLA analysis was acknowledged as relatively small.

RNA was extracted using the RNeasy kit, and 0.5 to 1 microgram was reverse transcribed with random hexamers. The immunoSEQ multiplex PCR assay, covering 54 Vbeta and 13 Jbeta segments, was used to amplify TCR beta CDR3 regions. To correct PCR amplification bias, a synthetic template baseline was used for both primer optimization and computational correction. Per the source publication's procedure: Reads were annotated to V, D and J genes according to IMGT and were analyzed with immunoSEQ Analyzer, with only productive sequences retained. Clonality was computed as one minus Shannon entropy normalized by log2 of the number of productive unique sequences. For each patient and control, public and private clones were evaluated among the 100 most prevalent clones. Clones were defined as Susac-specific if absent from the healthy and MS cohorts, from 1052 published viral clones and from other ImmuneACCESS disease sequences. The public reads were quality trimmed at Q25 with fastp and then assembled into clones with MiXCR by TCRdb, keeping productive beta chains. Rows with a matching CDR3 protein are joined into one entry that keeps the most common DNA and genes. It is TCRdb's table, rather than the study itself, that gives the V and J calls and clone size. For this sample the table gives around 280,000 distinct CDR3 sequences, of which more than 75% were detected only once. The ten largest clones represent approximately 0.11% of the sample.

Peripheral blood CD8+ and CD4+ T cells from healthy donors, Susac syndrome patients and multiple sclerosis patients were profiled using high-throughput TCR beta sequencing. The multiple sclerosis controls were treatment-naive patients who had stable or active relapsing-remitting disease and met the revised McDonald criteria. Bulk CD8+ and CD4+ T cells were purified magnetically by negative isolation, whereas CD8+ TEMRA cells were enriched by FACS. Blood was drawn into EDTA tubes, processed within 24 hours, and PBMCs were isolated by density gradient centrifugation. PBMCs destined for TCR sequencing were cryopreserved in liquid nitrogen and later thawed in a 37 °C water bath. Purity of sorted or isolated CD4+, CD8+ and CD8+ TEMRA cells was at least 90%. In this sample, this clonotype turned up a few times. It lacks a known antigen. The input lacks base qualities; no much larger clone sits a single base away.

Via the germline V gene, CDR1 is KGHSH and CDR2 LQKENI. Germline trimming: 3 bases from V, 4 bases from J; junction bases outside gene matches: 3. The CDR3 runs 16 residues from the cysteine to the phenylalanine. CDR3 DNA only is kept here, 48 bases in frame from base 1. Sequencing was carried out using CD8+ T cells from PBMCs. The chain is assembled from TRBV18 and TRBJ2-3; TRBD2 matches 14 bases in the middle. The receptor's source is a human donor with multiple sclerosis. Here the CDR3 is given as CASSPGTSGSADTQYF. The DNA is TGTGCCAGCTCACCGGGGACTAGCGGGAGTGCAGATACGCAGTATTTT.